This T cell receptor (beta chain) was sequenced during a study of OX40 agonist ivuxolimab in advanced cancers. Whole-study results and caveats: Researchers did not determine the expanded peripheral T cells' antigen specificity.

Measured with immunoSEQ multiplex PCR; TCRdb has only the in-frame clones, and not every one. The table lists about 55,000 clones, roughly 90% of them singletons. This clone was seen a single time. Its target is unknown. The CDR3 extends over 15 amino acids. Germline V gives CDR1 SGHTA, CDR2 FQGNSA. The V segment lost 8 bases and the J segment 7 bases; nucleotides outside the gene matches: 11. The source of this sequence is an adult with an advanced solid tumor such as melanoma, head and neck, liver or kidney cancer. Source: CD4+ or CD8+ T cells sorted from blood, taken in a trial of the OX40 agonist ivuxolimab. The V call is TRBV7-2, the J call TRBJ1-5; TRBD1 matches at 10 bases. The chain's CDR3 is CASSKSGQGYQPQHF. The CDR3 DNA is TGTGCCAGCTCGAAATCGGGACAGGGGTACCAGCCCCAGCATTTT. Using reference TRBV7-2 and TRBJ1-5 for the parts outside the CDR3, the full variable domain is GAGVSQSPSNKVTEKGKDVELRCDPISGHTALYWYRQSLGQGLEFLIYFQGNSAPDKSGLPSDRFSAERTGGSVSTLTIQRTQQEDSAVYLCASSKSGQGYQPQHFGDGTRLSIL.